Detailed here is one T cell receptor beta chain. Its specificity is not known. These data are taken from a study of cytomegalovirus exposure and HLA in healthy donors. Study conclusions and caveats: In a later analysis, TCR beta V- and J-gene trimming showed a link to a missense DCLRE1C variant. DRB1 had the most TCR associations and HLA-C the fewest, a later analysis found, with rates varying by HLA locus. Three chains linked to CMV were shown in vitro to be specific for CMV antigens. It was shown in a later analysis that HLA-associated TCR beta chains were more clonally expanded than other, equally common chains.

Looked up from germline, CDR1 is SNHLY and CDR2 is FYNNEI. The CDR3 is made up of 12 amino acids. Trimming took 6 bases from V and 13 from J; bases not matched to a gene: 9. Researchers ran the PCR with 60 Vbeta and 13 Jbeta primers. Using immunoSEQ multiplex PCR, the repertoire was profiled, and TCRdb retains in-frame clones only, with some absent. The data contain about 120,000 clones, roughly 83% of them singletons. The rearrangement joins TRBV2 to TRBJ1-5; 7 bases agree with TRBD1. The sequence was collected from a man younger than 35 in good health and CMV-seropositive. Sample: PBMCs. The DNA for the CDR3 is TGTGCCAGCAGCTTCGGACAGGTCAAACAGCATTTT. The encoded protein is CASSFGQVKQHF.